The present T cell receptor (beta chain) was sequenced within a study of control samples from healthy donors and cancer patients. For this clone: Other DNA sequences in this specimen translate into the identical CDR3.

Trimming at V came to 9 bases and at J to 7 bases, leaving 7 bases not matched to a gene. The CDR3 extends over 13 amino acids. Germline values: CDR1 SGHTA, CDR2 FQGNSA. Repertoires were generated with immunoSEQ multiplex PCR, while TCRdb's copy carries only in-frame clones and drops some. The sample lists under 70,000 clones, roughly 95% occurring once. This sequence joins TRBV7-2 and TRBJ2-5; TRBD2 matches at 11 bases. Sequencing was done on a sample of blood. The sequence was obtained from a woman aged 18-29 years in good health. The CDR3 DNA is TGTGCCAGTAGCCTCGGGACTAGCGGGACCCAGTACTTC. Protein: CASSLGTSGTQYF.